This TCR beta chain was captured in a study of T cell repertoires in cytomegalovirus infection. About the study: Public signatures in TCR beta pointed to CMV infection and matching HLA type.

With 4 bases removed from V and 4 bases from J, the gap between germline ends came to 17 bases. The CDR3 extends over 15 amino acids. Per germline, CDR1 DFQATT and CDR2 SNEGSKA (reference sequence). Study observations and caveats: Cumulative frequency of public TCR beta families picked out carriers of CMV plus the relevant HLA. In two of eight donors, the top clonotype was HLA-C-restricted CMV-specific.

TCRdb re-called the reads with MiXCR, one entry per CDR3 protein. This sample has roughly 81,000 distinct CDR3 sequences; 3.7% occur once, and the top ten carry around 4.4%. This clonotype appeared many times. Its matching antigen is unknown. This chain connects TRBV20-1 to TRBJ1-5, with TRBD1 as a possible D gene (5 bases). Sequenced material: PBMCs. This receptor was obtained from a human donor in good health (CMV status not recorded). Some clones in this sample may be carry-over from other donors' samples. The chain's CDR3 is CSAKGPGQLNQPQHF. Written as DNA, the CDR3 is TGCAGTGCTAAGGGTCCCGGACAACTAAATCAGCCCCAGCATTTT.